The sequence of this T cell receptor (beta chain) was determined in a study of spatial heterogeneity in lung cancer. CDR1 MNHEY and CDR2 SVGAGI come from the germline V gene. This CDR3 is 14 amino acids long. With 4 bases removed from V and 2 bases from J, the gap between germline ends came to 9 bases. This clonotype was counted ten times or more. Its antigen is currently unknown. Time point meaning: sample taken at primary tumor resection. Samples came from roughly 75 TRACERx patients with untreated early-stage lung cancer. Whole RNA was taken from tumor, nontumor lung or frozen PBMC; it was then sequenced unsorted. Overall study findings and caveats: The number of expanded tumor alpha and beta chains correlated with mutation number.

TCRdb analysed the 5' RACE reads with MiXCR anew, one entry per CDR3 protein. The sample comprises several thousand distinct CDR3 sequences, around 7% of which are singletons, and around 9.3% rests with the top ten. The TCR was taken from a male donor with early-stage non-small cell lung cancer. The chain links TRBV6-5 to TRBJ2-1; maybe TRBD2 (6 bases). The sample in question was lung tumor tissue, obtained at surgery. CDR3 residues: CASSSGRTYNEQFF. The CDR3 DNA reads TGTGCCAGCAGTTCAGGGAGGACCTACAATGAGCAGTTCTTC.